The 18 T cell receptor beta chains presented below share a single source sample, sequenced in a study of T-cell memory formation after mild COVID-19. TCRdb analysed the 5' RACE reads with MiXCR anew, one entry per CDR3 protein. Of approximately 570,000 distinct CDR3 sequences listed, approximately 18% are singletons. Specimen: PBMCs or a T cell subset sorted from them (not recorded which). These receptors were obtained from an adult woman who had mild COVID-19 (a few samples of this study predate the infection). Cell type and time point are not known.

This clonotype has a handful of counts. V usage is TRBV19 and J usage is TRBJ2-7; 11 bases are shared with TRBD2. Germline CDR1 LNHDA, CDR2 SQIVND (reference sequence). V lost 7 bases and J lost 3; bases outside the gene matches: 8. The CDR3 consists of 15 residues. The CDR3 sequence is CASTDGTSGFYEQYF. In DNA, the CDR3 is TGTGCCAGTACCGACGGGACTAGCGGATTCTACGAGCAGTACTTC.

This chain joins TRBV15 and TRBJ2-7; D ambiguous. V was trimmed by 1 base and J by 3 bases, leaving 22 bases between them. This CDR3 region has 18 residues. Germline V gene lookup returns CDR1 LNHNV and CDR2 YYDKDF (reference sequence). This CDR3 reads CATSRVLPLPYLNYEQYF. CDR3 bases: TGTGCCACCAGCAGAGTTTTGCCCCTCCCTTACCTAAACTACGAGCAGTACTTC.

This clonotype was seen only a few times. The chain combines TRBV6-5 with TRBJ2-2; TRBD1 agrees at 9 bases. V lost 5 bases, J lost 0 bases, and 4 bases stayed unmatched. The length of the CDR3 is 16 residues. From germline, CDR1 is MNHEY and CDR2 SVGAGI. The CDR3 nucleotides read TGTGCCAGCAGTAACCGGGACAGGGCGAACACCGGGGAGCTGTTTTTT. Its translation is CASSNRDRANTGELFF.

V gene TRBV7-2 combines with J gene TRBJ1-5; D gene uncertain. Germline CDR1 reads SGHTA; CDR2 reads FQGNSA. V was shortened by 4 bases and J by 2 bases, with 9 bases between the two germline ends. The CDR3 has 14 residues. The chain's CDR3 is CASSSRIGNQPQHF. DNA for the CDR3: TGTGCCAGCAGCTCTCGAATTGGCAATCAGCCCCAGCATTTT.

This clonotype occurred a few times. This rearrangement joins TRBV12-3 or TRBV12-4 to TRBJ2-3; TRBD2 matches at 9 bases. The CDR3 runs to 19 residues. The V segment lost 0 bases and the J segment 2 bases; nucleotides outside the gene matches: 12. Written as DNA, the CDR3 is TGTGCCAGCAGTTTAGCCTTAGGTGGGGGACTAGCTAACACAGATACGCAGTATTTT. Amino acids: CASSLALGGGLANTDTQYF.

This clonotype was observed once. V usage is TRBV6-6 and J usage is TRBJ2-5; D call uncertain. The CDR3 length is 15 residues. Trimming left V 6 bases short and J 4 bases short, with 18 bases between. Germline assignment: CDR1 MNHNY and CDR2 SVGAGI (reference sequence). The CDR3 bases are TGTGCCAGCAGAGAAATGGGGAAAAGCCGAGAGACCCAGTACTTC. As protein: CASREMGKSRETQYF.

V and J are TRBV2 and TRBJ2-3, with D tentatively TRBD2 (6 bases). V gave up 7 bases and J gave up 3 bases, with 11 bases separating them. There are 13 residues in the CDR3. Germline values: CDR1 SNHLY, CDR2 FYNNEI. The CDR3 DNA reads TGTGCCAGCATAAGGAGCGGGACAGATACGCAGTATTTT. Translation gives CASIRSGTDTQYF.

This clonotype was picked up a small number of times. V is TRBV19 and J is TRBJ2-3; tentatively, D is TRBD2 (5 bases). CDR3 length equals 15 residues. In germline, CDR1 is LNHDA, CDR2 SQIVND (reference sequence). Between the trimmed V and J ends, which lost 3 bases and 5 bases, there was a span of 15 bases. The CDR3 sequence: CASSITGSLGDTQYF. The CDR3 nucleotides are TGTGCCAGTAGTATTACGGGGTCTCTAGGAGATACGCAGTATTTT.

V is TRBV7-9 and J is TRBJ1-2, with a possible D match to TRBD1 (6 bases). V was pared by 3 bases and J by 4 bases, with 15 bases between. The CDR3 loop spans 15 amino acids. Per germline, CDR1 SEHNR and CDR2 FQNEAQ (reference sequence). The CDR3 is CASSFVVRGIYGYTF. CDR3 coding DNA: TGTGCCAGCAGCTTTGTGGTCAGGGGAATCTATGGCTACACCTTC. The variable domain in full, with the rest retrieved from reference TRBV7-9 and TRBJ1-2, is DTGVSQNPRHKITKRGQNVTFRCDPISEHNRLYWYRQTLGQGPEFLTYFQNEAQLEKSRLLSDRFSAERPKGSFSTLEIQRTEQGDSAMYLCASSFVVRGIYGYTFGSGTRLTVV.

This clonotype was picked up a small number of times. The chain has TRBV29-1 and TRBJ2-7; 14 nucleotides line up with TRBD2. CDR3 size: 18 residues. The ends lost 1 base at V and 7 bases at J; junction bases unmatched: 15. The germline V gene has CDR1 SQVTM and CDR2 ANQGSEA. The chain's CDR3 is CSVEGGTSGRSGPGEQYF. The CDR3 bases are TGCAGCGTTGAAGGCGGGACTAGCGGGAGATCGGGTCCGGGGGAGCAGTACTTC.

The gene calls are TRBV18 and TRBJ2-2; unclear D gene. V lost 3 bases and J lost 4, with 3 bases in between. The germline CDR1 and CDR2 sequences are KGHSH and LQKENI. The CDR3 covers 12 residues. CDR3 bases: TGTGCCAGCTCACCGGCCACCGGGGAGCTGTTTTTT. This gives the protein CASSPATGELFF. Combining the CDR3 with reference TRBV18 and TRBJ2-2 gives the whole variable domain NAGVMQNPRHLVRRRGQEARLRCSPMKGHSHVYWYRQLPEEGLKFMVYLQKENIIDESGMPKERFSAEFPKEGPSILRIQQVVRGDSAAYFCASSPATGELFFGEGSRLTVL.

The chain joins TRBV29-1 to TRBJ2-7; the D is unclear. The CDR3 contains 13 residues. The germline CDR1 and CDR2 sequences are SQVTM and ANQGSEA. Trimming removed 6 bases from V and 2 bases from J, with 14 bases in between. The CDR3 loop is CSVAPPNTYEQYF. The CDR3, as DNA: TGCAGCGTGGCCCCACCCAATACCTACGAGCAGTACTTC.

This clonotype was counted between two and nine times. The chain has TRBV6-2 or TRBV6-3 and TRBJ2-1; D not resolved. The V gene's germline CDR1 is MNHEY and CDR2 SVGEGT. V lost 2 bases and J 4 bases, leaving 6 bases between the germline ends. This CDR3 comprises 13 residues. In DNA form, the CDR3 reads TGTGCCAGCAGTTACAGGCAGTACAATGAGCAGTTCTTC. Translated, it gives CASSYRQYNEQFF.

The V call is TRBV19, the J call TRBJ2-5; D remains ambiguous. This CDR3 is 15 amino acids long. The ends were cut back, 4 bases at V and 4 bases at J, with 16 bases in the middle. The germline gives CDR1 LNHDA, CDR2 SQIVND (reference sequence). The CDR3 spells CASSTSGLDIETQYF. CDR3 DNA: TGTGCCAGTAGTACCAGTGGGCTAGACATAGAGACCCAGTACTTC.

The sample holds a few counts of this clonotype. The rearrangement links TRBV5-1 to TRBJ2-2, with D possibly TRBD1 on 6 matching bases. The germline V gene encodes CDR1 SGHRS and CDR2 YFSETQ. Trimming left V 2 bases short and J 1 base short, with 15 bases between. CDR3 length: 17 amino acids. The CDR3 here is CASSFLAGRGNTGELFF. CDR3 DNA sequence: TGCGCCAGCAGCTTTCTTGCCGGCAGGGGGAACACCGGGGAGCTGTTTTTT.

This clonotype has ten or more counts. The chain's CDR3 is CASSKGSSGANVLTF. DNA for the CDR3: TGTGCCAGCAGCAAGGGGAGCTCTGGGGCCAACGTCCTGACTTTC. The chain is built from TRBV12-3 or TRBV12-4 and TRBJ2-6, with D tentatively TRBD1 or TRBD2 (5 bases each). V was shortened by 6 bases and J by 0 bases, with 9 bases between the two germline ends. The CDR3 totals 15 residues.

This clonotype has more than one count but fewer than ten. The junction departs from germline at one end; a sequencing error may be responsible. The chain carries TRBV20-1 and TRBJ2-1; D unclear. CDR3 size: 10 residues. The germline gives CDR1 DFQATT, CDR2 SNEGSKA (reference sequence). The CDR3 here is CSASPNQQFF. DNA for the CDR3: TGCAGTGCTAGTCCCAATCAGCAGTTCTTC.

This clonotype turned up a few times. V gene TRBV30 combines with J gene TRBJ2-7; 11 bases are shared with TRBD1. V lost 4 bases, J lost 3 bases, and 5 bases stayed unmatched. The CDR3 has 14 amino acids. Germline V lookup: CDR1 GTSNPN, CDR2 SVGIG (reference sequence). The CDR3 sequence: CAWTSGTGGYEQYF. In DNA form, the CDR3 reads TGTGCCTGGACCTCCGGGACAGGGGGCTACGAGCAGTACTTC.